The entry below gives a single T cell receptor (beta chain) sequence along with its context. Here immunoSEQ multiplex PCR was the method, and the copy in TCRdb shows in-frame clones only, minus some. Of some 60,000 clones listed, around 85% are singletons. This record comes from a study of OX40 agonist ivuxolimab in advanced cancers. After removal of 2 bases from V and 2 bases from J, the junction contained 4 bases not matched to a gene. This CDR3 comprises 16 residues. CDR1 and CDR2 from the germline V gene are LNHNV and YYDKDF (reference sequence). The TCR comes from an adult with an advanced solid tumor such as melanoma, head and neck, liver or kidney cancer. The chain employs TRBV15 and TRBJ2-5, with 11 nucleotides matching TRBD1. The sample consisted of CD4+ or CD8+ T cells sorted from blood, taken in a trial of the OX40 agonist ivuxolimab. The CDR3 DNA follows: TGTGCCACCAGCAGAATGGACAGGGGGCGGCAAGAGACCCAGTACTTC. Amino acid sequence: CATSRMDRGRQETQYF.